This TCR beta chain was captured by sequencing in a study of CD8 T cells in ankylosing spondylitis. The sample holds many counts of this clonotype. TCRdb used MiXCR to reprocess the 5' RACE reads, holding one entry per CDR3 protein. The profile shows roughly 86,000 distinct CDR3 sequences, 8.8% of them singletons. The CDR3 loop spans 13 amino acids. Between the trimmed V and J ends, which lost 1 base and 13 bases, there was a span of 14 bases. Germline V gene sequence: CDR1 LGHNA, CDR2 YNFKEQ. Input material: blood, either unsorted or a sorted T cell fraction (not recorded which). The receptor's source is a male donor with ankylosing spondylitis or in good health (not recorded which). V and J are TRBV4-2 and TRBJ2-1; D gene unclear. CDR3 DNA sequence: TGTGCCAGCAGCCAAGTCACGCGTTCGGAACAGTTCTTC. Amino acids: CASSQVTRSEQFF.